Presented here are 13 T cell receptor beta chains from one specimen sequenced in a study of blood T cell repertoires in COVID-19. Clones were sequenced by immunoSEQ multiplex PCR, and TCRdb holds only the in-frame ones, with some missing. The sample has about 59,000 clones, around 83% seen once. Sequences were obtained from peripheral blood. Every receptor here comes from a woman older than 75 with acute or convalescent COVID-19.

CDR3 region: CASSEGQGTEAFF. The CDR3 bases are TGCGCCAGCAGCGAAGGACAGGGCACTGAAGCTTTCTTT. V usage is TRBV5-1 and J usage is TRBJ1-1; 8 nucleotides line up with TRBD1. The CDR3 totals 13 residues. Trimming cost V 4 bases and J 4 bases; bases outside gene matches: 3. The germline CDR1 and CDR2 sequences are SGHRS and YFSETQ.

This clone was seen more than once but under ten times. The chain links TRBV5-6 to TRBJ2-7, with 11 nucleotides matching TRBD1. Germline V gives CDR1 SGHDT, CDR2 YYEEEE. This CDR3 is 15 amino acids long. Trimming cost V 3 bases and J 0 bases; bases outside gene matches: 2. The CDR3, as DNA: TGTGCCAGCAGCTGGACAGGGGGCATCTCCTACGAGCAGTACTTC. It yields the protein CASSWTGGISYEQYF.

This clone was observed a single time. The DNA of the CDR3 is TGTGCCAGCAGCTTCCCCAGGGGGACTGACTCTGGAAACACCATATATTTT. Translated, it gives CASSFPRGTDSGNTIYF. The gene calls are TRBV7-3 and TRBJ1-3, with TRBD1 matching over 7 bases. Looked up from germline, CDR1 is SGHTA and CDR2 is FQGTGA. CDR3 length: 17 amino acids. V lost 3 bases and J lost 0; bases outside the gene matches: 8.

The CDR3 sequence is CASSEYRTSMGTEAFF. The CDR3 nucleotides are TGTGCCAGCAGTGAATATCGGACATCTATGGGCACTGAAGCTTTCTTT. This sequence joins TRBV2 and TRBJ1-1; perhaps TRBD1 as D (5 bases). Germline V gene data show CDR1 as SNHLY and CDR2 as FYNNEI. Trimming took 2 bases from V and 4 from J, leaving 17 bases between them. CDR3 length: 16 amino acids.

This clone was picked up one time. The chain joins TRBV5-1 to TRBJ1-6; D gene uncertain. The CDR3 is made up of 14 amino acids. The ends were cut back, 5 bases at V and 8 bases at J, with 14 bases in the middle. From germline, CDR1 is SGHRS and CDR2 YFSETQ. CDR3 loop: CASSSKAGDSPLHF. The CDR3 region has the DNA TGCGCCAGCAGTTCTAAAGCGGGAGATTCACCCCTCCACTTT.

Here the CDR3 DNA reads TGTGCCAGCAGCTTAGAACAGGGCCATGGCTACACCTTC. Translating gives CASSLEQGHGYTF. The chain couples TRBV7-9 to TRBJ1-2; D perhaps matches TRBD1 (6 bases). V lost 1 base and J 6 bases, leaving 9 bases between the germline ends. The germline V gene encodes CDR1 SEHNR and CDR2 FQNEAQ (reference sequence). The CDR3 spans 13 residues. The full variable domain, in which reference TRBV7-9 and TRBJ1-2 provide the parts outside the CDR3, is DTGVSQNPRHKITKRGQNVTFRCDPISEHNRLYWYRQTLGQGPEFLTYFQNEAQLEKSRLLSDRFSAERPKGSFSTLEIQRTEQGDSAMYLCASSLEQGHGYTFGSGTRLTVV.

This clone was seen once. The rearrangement uses TRBV7-9 and TRBJ1-6; D may be TRBD1 (5 bases). Per the germline V gene, CDR1 is SEHNR and CDR2 is FQNEAQ (reference sequence). With 5 bases removed from V and 8 bases from J, the gap between germline ends came to 13 bases. The CDR3 spans 14 residues. In DNA, the CDR3 is TGTGCCAGCAGCCTATGGACACCCTATTCACCCCTCCACTTT. Translation gives CASSLWTPYSPLHF. The full variable domain, with the rest looked up from reference TRBV7-9 and TRBJ1-6, is DTGVSQNPRHKITKRGQNVTFRCDPISEHNRLYWYRQTLGQGPEFLTYFQNEAQLEKSRLLSDRFSAERPKGSFSTLEIQRTEQGDSAMYLCASSLWTPYSPLHFGNGTRLTVT.

This chain joins TRBV2 and TRBJ2-5; tentative D call: TRBD2 (6 bases). Trimming stripped 0 bases from V and 5 bases from J, with 13 bases between. The CDR3 has 15 residues. Germline assignment: CDR1 SNHLY and CDR2 FYNNEI. The CDR3 protein is CASSEARMRGETQYF. DNA for the CDR3: TGTGCCAGCAGTGAAGCTCGGATGCGGGGCGAGACCCAGTACTTC.

With regard to this clone: A read error may produce the germline difference seen at one junction end. CDR3 residues: CASSQGTSRPQYF. The CDR3 DNA is TGTGCCAGCAGCCAAGGGACTAGCCGGCCCCAATACTTC. The chain carries TRBV6-5 and TRBJ2-5; 9 nucleotides line up with TRBD2. The CDR3 is made up of 13 amino acids. Germline CDR1 MNHEY, CDR2 SVGAGI.

The table lists this clone with a few counts. The chain has TRBV19 and TRBJ1-1, with D unclear. Trimming removed 5 bases from V and 1 base from J, with 5 bases in between. The CDR3 covers 12 residues. Germline V lookup: CDR1 LNHDA, CDR2 SQIVND (reference sequence). DNA of the CDR3: TGTGCCAGTAGTGTCCAGAACACTGAAGCTTTCTTT. It is translated as CASSVQNTEAFF.

The rearrangement joins TRBV19 to TRBJ2-1; TRBD2 might be the D (5 bases). Trimming left V 3 bases short and J 0 bases short, with 15 bases between. Looked up from germline, CDR1 is LNHDA and CDR2 is SQIVND (reference sequence). This CDR3 has 17 amino acids. For the CDR3, the DNA is TGTGCCAGTAGTATTTTGGGGATAGGGAGCTCCTACAATGAGCAGTTCTTC. This translates into CASSILGIGSSYNEQFF.

As regards this clone: Germline is not matched at one junction end, which may reflect a read error. J is TRBJ2-7 and V is TRBV30, with 8 bases identical to TRBD1. The CDR3 is 12 residues long. Germline V gene sequence: CDR1 GTSNPN, CDR2 SVGIG (reference sequence). DNA of the CDR3: TGTGCCTGGAGTGTACCCGGCAGGGGGCGCTTATTC. It encodes CAWSVPGRGRLF.

The rearrangement links TRBV10-3 to TRBJ2-3; 12 bases are shared with TRBD2. Germline lookup yields CDR1 ENHRY and CDR2 SYGVKD. The length of the CDR3 is 16 residues. V lost 8 bases and J lost 5; bases outside the gene matches: 11. DNA of the CDR3: TGTGCCATCGGTCAGACTAGCGGGGGATTAGGAGATACGCAGTATTTT. Translating gives CAIGQTSGGLGDTQYF.